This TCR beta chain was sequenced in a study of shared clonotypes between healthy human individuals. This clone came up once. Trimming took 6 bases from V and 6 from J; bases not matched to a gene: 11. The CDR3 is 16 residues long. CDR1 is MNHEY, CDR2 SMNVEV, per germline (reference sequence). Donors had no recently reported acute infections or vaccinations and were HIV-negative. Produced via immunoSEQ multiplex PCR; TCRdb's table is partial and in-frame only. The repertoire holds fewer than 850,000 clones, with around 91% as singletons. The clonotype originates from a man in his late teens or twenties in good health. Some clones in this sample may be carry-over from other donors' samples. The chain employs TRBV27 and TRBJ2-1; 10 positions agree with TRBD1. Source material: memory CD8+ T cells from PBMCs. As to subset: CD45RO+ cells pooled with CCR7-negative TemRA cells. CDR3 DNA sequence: TGTGCCAGCAGCCTCTTAGTTGGGACAGGGGCCAATGAGCAGTTCTTC. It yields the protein CASSLLVGTGANEQFF.